This TCR beta chain was profiled in a study of blood T cell repertoires in COVID-19 (dated by TCRdb to the early 2020s). In the study overall: Collaborator samples came from the United States, Italy and Spain and covered acute and convalescent phases of COVID-19. The prospective study material was composed of cDNA or gDNA derived from T cells, B-cell-depleted T cells, or PBMCs. Sample metadata almost always included a de-identified subject ID, COVID-19 status, age in years and sex. The samples were drawn from the first 160 participants of the ongoing ImmuneRACE study and from over 950 subjects provided by 6 global collaborators. A freely available public database, intended as a resource for researchers studying the immune response to SARS-CoV-2, is where the repertoires were released. The dataset comprised deeply sampled blood TCRbeta repertoires from subjects exposed to, actively infected with, or recovered from COVID-19. Where available, HLA class I and class II types were obtained from metadata supplied by the sample provider rather than from assay-based typing. Overall results and qualifications from the work: How much clinical and demographic metadata was included differed by source and by participant, and the metadata was provided uncurated.

TCRbeta CDR3 regions were amplified from genomic DNA using the immunoSEQ Assay, a bias-controlled multiplex PCR. Turning to the authors' computational methods: The number of nucleated cells in each sample was estimated from the amplification of reference gene primers within the assay. To quantify the absolute abundance of each unique TCRbeta CDR3 rearrangement, sequence reads were collapsed and filtered. For each sample, productive Simpson clonality was calculated as the square root of Simpson's diversity index over productive rearrangements. TCRdb took this table from immuneACCESS and kept in-frame rearrangements with V and J called. Such tables lack part of the clones; where checked against another copy, unresolved V genes explain under half of the gap, and the rest is unexplained. V and J calls and clone size are given by that table; D and trimming were obtained from the DNA. The sample profile shows under 200,000 clones; about nine tenths of them were found once. Roughly 5% of the sample is taken by the ten largest.

One collaborating source in Seattle enrolled patients during active infection and followed them longitudinally through the course of disease. Each collaborating institution followed its own protocols to collect whole blood in K2EDTA tubes. Collaborator samples were shipped for TCRbeta analysis as frozen whole blood, isolated PBMCs, or DNA extracted from either sample type. The CDR3 runs 14 amino acids, cysteine and phenylalanine included. The retained sequence is limited to the CDR3, 42 bases, with the frame set at the first base. V ends up 4 bases short and J 7 bases short, with an unmatched junction base count of 6. Via the germline V gene (reference sequence), CDR1 is SEHNR and CDR2 FQNEAQ. As concerns this clone: No cognate antigen has been identified for it. One base away there is no much larger clone; base qualities are not given.

The sequenced sample consisted of peripheral blood. The origin of this receptor is a man aged 18 to 35 with COVID-19, enrolled during active disease. The rearranged chain carries TRBV7-9 and TRBJ1-5, and TRBD1 aligns with 8 junction nucleotides. The nucleotides read TGTGCCAGCAGCTCCGGGACAGGCCAACAGCCCCAGCATTTT. The resulting protein is CASSSGTGQQPQHF.